The source of this TCR beta chain is a study of T cell responses to AZD1222 COVID-19 vaccine. Study observations and caveats: Females outnumbered males among donors, who were mostly white British; clonal diversity was possibly underestimated. Vaccine-associated CD4 TCRs ranged over spike, dominating at 160-218 and 743-854. Just a handful of AZD1222 recipients tested seropositive at baseline. Within unmutated variant regions lay the reported targets of nearly half of spike-specific TCRs.

Per germline, CDR1 MNHEY and CDR2 SMNVEV (reference sequence). J lost 10 bases, V lost 7 bases, and 21 bases had no gene match. The CDR3 spans 18 residues. The assay was immunoSEQ multiplex PCR, and TCRdb's table has in-frame clones only and misses some. The table records roughly 190,000 clones, over 85% of them present only once. Turning to this clone: Its antigen is still unknown.

This sequence originates from an adult in good health. The rearrangement links TRBV27 to TRBJ2-3; TRBD2 matches at 12 bases. The source material was peripheral blood, sampled on day 0 of AZD1222 vaccination. Here the CDR3 reads CASTLGYKLLAGGPPQYF. In nucleotides, the CDR3 is TGTGCCAGCACCCTCGGATACAAATTACTAGCGGGAGGCCCCCCGCAGTATTTT.